These T cell receptor beta chains were read from a single sample in a study of radiotherapy plus CTLA-4 blockade in lung cancer. Profiled with immunoSEQ multiplex PCR; TCRdb holds only in-frame clones, not every one. The data contain 40,000 to 50,000 clones, 82% of them singletons. The sample in question was peripheral blood, obtained from a patient treated with radiotherapy plus ipilimumab. The receptors here all came from a human donor with non-small cell lung cancer who had stable disease on radiotherapy plus ipilimumab. CDR3s include the opening cysteine and the closing phenylalanine or tryptophan. A D gene is named only where the DNA matches it firmly. A row's size may be missing; if present it is once, few, many or a size class.

j_call | clone_size | v_call | d_call | cdr3_nt | cdr3_aa
TRBJ2-7 | NA | TRBV13 | TRBD1 | TGTGCCAGCAGCTCCCGGGACAGGGGGTACGAGCAGTACTTC | CASSSRDRGYEQYF
TRBJ2-1 | NA | TRBV5-1 | TRBD2 | TGCGCCAGCAGCTTGGTGTCGGCGGGAGCCGGCGATGAGCAGTTCTTC | CASSLVSAGAGDEQFF
TRBJ2-5 | NA | TRBV6-5 | NA | TGTGCCAGCAGTTATTCCCCCCCACCGGGGGAGACCCAGTACTTC | CASSYSPPPGETQYF
TRBJ2-4 | NA | TRBV21-1 | NA | TGTGCCAGCAGCAAATGTGAGTCCTCCAAAAACATTCAGTACTTC | CASSKCESSKNIQYF
TRBJ2-3 | NA | TRBV14 | TRBD1 | TGTGCCAGCAGTATGGACAGGCGCCAATCGCAGTATTTT | CASSMDRRQSQYF
TRBJ2-2 | once | TRBV7-3 | TRBD2 | TGTGCCAGCAGCTTAGGGGAGCCGGGGCTAGCGGAAAACACCGGGGAGCTGTTTTTT | CASSLGEPGLAENTGELFF
TRBJ2-4 | NA | TRBV21-1 | NA | TGTGCCAGCAACCCTACGGGAGTAGGGGACATTCAGTACTTC | CASNPTGVGDIQYF
TRBJ1-2 | medium-sized | TRBV19 | NA | TGTGCCAGTAGTATAGGGGGACTCCGAAGGAGAAACTATGGCTACACCTTC | CASSIGGLRRRNYGYTF
TRBJ2-1 | NA | TRBV7-3 | NA | TGTGCCAGCAGCCCGCCGGGTGGTGGGAGGCCGAACACCAATGAGCAGTTCTTC | CASSPPGGGRPNTNEQFF
TRBJ2-7 | few | TRBV7-2 | TRBD2 | TGTGCCAGCAGCTTCGGACTAGCGGGAGAAGGCGAGCAGTACTTC | CASSFGLAGEGEQYF
TRBJ1-3 | NA | TRBV5-6 | TRBD1 | TGTGCCAGCAGCTCCGACAGGGCTGGAAACACCATATATTTT | CASSSDRAGNTIYF
TRBJ2-1 | NA | TRBV5-4 | TRBD2 | TGTGCCAGCAGCTCTCCCGGGACTAGGGCCCCCCTCTCTTACAATGAGCAGTTCTTC | CASSSPGTRAPLSYNEQFF
TRBJ2-1 | NA | TRBV27 | NA | TGTGCCAGCAGTCCCTACGAAGAATACAATGAGCAGTTCTTC | CASSPYEEYNEQFF
TRBJ2-3 | NA | TRBV4-3 | NA | TGCGCCAGCAGCCAAGCGGGCAGGGACATCACAGATACGCAGTATTTT | CASSQAGRDITDTQYF
TRBJ2-7 | NA | TRBV5-1 | TRBD2 | TGCGCCAGCAGCTTGGTTCTGTCGCGCGGGAGCTACGAGCAGTACTTC | CASSLVLSRGSYEQYF
TRBJ1-3 | NA | TRBV27 | NA | TGTGCCAGCAGTCCCCAGGGATACGGAAACACCATATATTTT | CASSPQGYGNTIYF
TRBJ2-7 | NA | TRBV9 | TRBD1 | TGTGCCAGCAGCGTAGCCAGGACAGGGCGCGAGCAGTACTTC | CASSVARTGREQYF
TRBJ2-5 | NA | TRBV28 | TRBD1 | TGTGCCAGCAGTTTAGCCGGGACAGGGCAAGAGACCCAGTACTTC | CASSLAGTGQETQYF
TRBJ2-3 | NA | TRBV7-9 | TRBD2 | TGTGCCAGCAGCCCTAGCGGCGTTGTTGGTACGCAGTATTTT | CASSPSGVVGTQYF
TRBJ2-3 | few | TRBV7-2 | TRBD2 | TGTGCCAGCAGCCCCACTAGCGGAGATACGCAGTATTTT | CASSPTSGDTQYF
TRBJ2-1 | NA | TRBV4-1 | TRBD2 | TGCGCCAGCAGCCAAGAACTAGCGGGAGGGCCTTATGAGCAGTTCTTC | CASSQELAGGPYEQFF
TRBJ2-1 | NA | TRBV13 | TRBD2 | TGTGCCAGCCGGGTCCGGGGGACTAGCGCCTACAATGAGCAGTTCTTC | CASRVRGTSAYNEQFF
TRBJ2-1 | NA | TRBV5-1 | TRBD2 | TGCGCCAGCAGCCCTAACAGCCTTAGACTAGCGGGAGGGCCGTTCTACAATGAGCAGTTCTTC | CASSPNSLRLAGGPFYNEQFF
TRBJ1-4 | NA | TRBV18 | TRBD1 | TGTGCCAGCTCACAGGAGACAGGGAATAATGAAAAACTGTTTTTT | CASSQETGNNEKLFF
TRBJ2-3 | NA | TRBV6-4 | NA | TGTGCCAGCAGTGAGGAGGCCGAGACAGATACGCAGTATTTT | CASSEEAETDTQYF
TRBJ2-3 | NA | TRBV27 | NA | TGTGCCAGCAGTTTATTAGCAGGGGATGGGACAGATACGCAGTATTTT | CASSLLAGDGTDTQYF
TRBJ2-1 | NA | TRBV7-3 | NA | TGTGCCGGCAGCTTAACGGGGCAGGGGAAGGGTGAGCAGTTCTTC | CAGSLTGQGKGEQFF
TRBJ2-7 | once | TRBV6-1 | NA | TGTGCCAGCAGTGAAGTCGACAGTCACGAGCAGTACTTC | CASSEVDSHEQYF
TRBJ1-2 | few | TRBV2 | NA | TGTGCCAGCAGTGAAGTGAGGACTAACTATGGCTACACCTTC | CASSEVRTNYGYTF
TRBJ1-1 | few | TRBV9 | NA | TGTGCCAGCAGCGTAACCCTCAATACAGGGAGCACTGAAGCTTTCTTT | CASSVTLNTGSTEAFF
TRBJ1-3 | once | TRBV5-4 | TRBD1 | TGTGCCAGCAGCTTGGACAGGGGGATTGGAAACACCATATATTTT | CASSLDRGIGNTIYF
TRBJ1-5 | NA | TRBV4-1 | NA | TGCGCCAGCAGCCAAGGGCCGGGGGGCGCGCATCAGCCCCAGCATTTT | CASSQGPGGAHQPQHF
TRBJ2-1 | NA | TRBV27 | TRBD1 | TGTGCCAGCAGTTTAAGAGGGGACAGTCTTATTTCCCCCCATGAGCAGTTCTTC | CASSLRGDSLISPHEQFF
TRBJ2-2 | NA | TRBV9 | TRBD1 | TGTGCCAGCAGCGTGTGGACAGGGAACACCGGGGAGCTGTTTTTT | CASSVWTGNTGELFF
TRBJ2-1 | NA | TRBV27 | TRBD1 | TGTGCCAGCAGTTGGGGGGGGACAGGGCGGGATGAGCAGTTCTTC | CASSWGGTGRDEQFF
TRBJ1-3 | NA | TRBV9 | NA | TGTGCCAGCAGCGTACCGGGCTCTGGAAACACCATATATTTT | CASSVPGSGNTIYF
TRBJ1-4 | NA | TRBV7-8 | NA | TGTGCCAGCTACCTAGAACGGCGACGGCCCGAAAGAGGAGAAAAACTGTTTTTT | CASYLERRRPERGEKLFF
TRBJ2-2 | NA | TRBV11-1 | NA | TGTGCCAGCAGCTTACAGGGGTGGGACACCGGGGAGCTGTTTTTT | CASSLQGWDTGELFF
TRBJ2-4 | NA | TRBV6-4 | NA | TGTGCCAGCAGTGATCTGTACGTTCGGGAATGGATTCAGTACTTC | CASSDLYVREWIQYF
TRBJ2-1 | NA | TRBV27 | TRBD2 | TGTGCCAGCAGTTCAGGGACTAGCGGGGACAATGAGCAGTTCTTC | CASSSGTSGDNEQFF
TRBJ2-1 | NA | TRBV10-3 | NA | TGTGCCATCAGGGTTTCGGTGGGAGTTTCCAATGAGCAGTTCTTC | CAIRVSVGVSNEQFF
TRBJ1-2 | few | TRBV19 | NA | TGTGCCAGTAGTATTGTGGAGGGCGGCTACACCTTC | CASSIVEGGYTF
TRBJ2-7 | NA | TRBV28 | NA | TGTGCCAGCAGTCCCTTTCAGGAGAGGGCCGAGCAGTACTTC | CASSPFQERAEQYF
TRBJ2-5 | NA | TRBV7-3 | TRBD2 | TGTGCCAGCAGCCCCAGGCGGGGGAGCGGAGAGACCCAGTACTTC | CASSPRRGSGETQYF
TRBJ1-5 | NA | TRBV11-2 | NA | TGTGCCAGCAGCTTAGAGGTGGTGCAGCGATATAGCAATCAGCCCCAGCATTTT | CASSLEVVQRYSNQPQHF
TRBJ1-2 | NA | TRBV19 | NA | TGTGCCAGTAGAGTCCGGGAGTTGGCCTATGGCTACACCTTC | CASRVRELAYGYTF
TRBJ1-2 | NA | TRBV15 | TRBD1 | TGTGCCACCAGCAGCGACAGGGGAAGTGACTATGGCTACACCTTC | CATSSDRGSDYGYTF
TRBJ2-5 | NA | TRBV19 | NA | TGTGCCAGTAGGGGCGAGACCCAGTACTTC | CASRGETQYF
TRBJ2-7 | NA | TRBV5-4 | NA | TGTGCCAGCAGCTTGGTGGACGGGATCGGGAACGAGCAGTACTTC | CASSLVDGIGNEQYF
TRBJ1-1 | NA | TRBV7-2 | NA | TGTGCCAGCAGCCCCCGGAGGAACACTGAAGCTTTCTTT | CASSPRRNTEAFF
TRBJ1-1 | NA | TRBV27 | TRBD1 | TGTGCCAGCAGTCCCTCGACAGGGGCCGTCCCCATCGAAGCTTTCTTT | CASSPSTGAVPIEAFF
TRBJ1-1 | NA | TRBV5-1 | NA | TGCGCCAGCAGCCCGACGGGGTACTTAACTGAAGCTTTCTTT | CASSPTGYLTEAFF
TRBJ2-1 | NA | TRBV5-1 | NA | TGCGCCAGCAGCTTGGAGGAGTTACTCGGTTCCAATGAGCAGTTCTTC | CASSLEELLGSNEQFF
TRBJ2-1 | NA | TRBV15 | NA | TGTGCCACCGCGAGGGAGCGCCCGGGCTCCTACAATGAGCAGTTCTTC | CATARERPGSYNEQFF
TRBJ2-2 | NA | TRBV5-4 | TRBD1 | TGTGCCAGCAGCAACGGGCCTTACAGGGGGAACACCGGGGAGCTGTTTTTT | CASSNGPYRGNTGELFF
TRBJ2-1 | NA | TRBV25-1 | NA | TGTGCCATGGGGGGTAGCGGCTCCTACAATGAGCAGTTCTTC | CAMGGSGSYNEQFF
TRBJ1-4 | NA | TRBV7-9 | NA | TGTGCCAGCAGCTTTAGTGAAAAACTGTTTTTT | CASSFSEKLFF